The entry that follows covers one TCR beta chain sequence. Its target antigen remains unknown. No per-base quality is available; no much larger clone lies one base away. At diagnosis, tumor, uninvolved tumor-adjacent lung and peripheral blood were collected and then preserved as a mix of FFPE and fresh-frozen material. For TCR repertoire profiling, blood samples were analyzed in the form of peripheral blood mononuclear cells. The sample is drawn from a study of T cells in localized non-small cell lung cancer (dated by TCRdb to about 2020). With regard to the full study: The study analyzed T cell repertoires of hundreds of early-stage NSCLC patients, comparing tumors and uninvolved tumor-adjacent lungs. Of the NSCLC patients, around 130 were male and about a hundred were female, and the mean age was roughly 61 years. The cohort comprised roughly 220 treatment-naïve NSCLC patients with resected, localized lung tumors. Overall results and qualifications from the work: Longer overall survival was associated with higher T cell density in blood, whereas shorter survival was associated with higher clonality in adjacent lung. Because the study design was exploratory, TCR variables were selected using unadjusted p-values without false-discovery rate correction. Because multi-region tumor sequencing was not performed, intratumor heterogeneity could not be ruled out. Uninvolved tumor-adjacent lung showed the highest T cell clonality, higher than tumor, which suggests more focused antigenic responses in the uninvolved tumor-adjacent lung. A median of 57 of the top 100 tumor clones were detected in paired uninvolved adjacent lung, and 28 of these tumor clones were also found among the top 100 clones of the paired uninvolved adjacent lung.

The immunoSEQ Assay was used to sequence TCR beta CDR3 regions from DNA. The source study handled its data this way. T cell density was computed as TCR beta template counts normalized to usable DNA estimated by amplifying housekeeping genes. The preseqR package was used to estimate richness by extrapolating to 400,000 templates for PBMC samples and to 120,000 templates for tissue samples. Clonality was calculated as one minus Pielou's evenness. Tissue-enriched TCRs were identified by differential abundance testing using productive amino-acid clonotypes, minimum total count 5 and alpha 0.1. Repertoire overlap between compartments was quantified with the Jaccard Index and Morisita Overlap Index. GLIPH grouped TCR beta CDR3s together with public tetramer-defined viral CDR3s, and a viral motif had to include at least three viral sequences and also show V-gene enrichment. What TCRdb holds here is the immuneACCESS table cut down to in-frame rearrangements. Part of the clones is not present; checked against another copy, under half of the missing clones reflect an unresolved V gene, and the others are unexplained. V and J calls and clone size are given by that table; D and trimming were obtained from the DNA. The sample table records about 11,000 clones; roughly 90% of these occur just once. The top ten clones comprise approximately 15% of the sample.

At the junction V is shortened by 2 bases and J by 4 bases, with 11 bases in between. Taken from cysteine to phenylalanine, the CDR3 has 14 residues. The kept DNA is CDR3 alone, 42 bases in frame from the first base. The germline V gene provides CDR1 KGHSH and CDR2 LQKENI. The receptor's source is a male donor at least 60 years old with stage III lung adenocarcinoma. Sample: peripheral blood, taken before any cancer treatment. Here the chain combines TRBV18 and TRBJ1-2; a tentative D call is TRBD1 (5 bases match). CDR3 reads: CASSPISGTYGYTF. The sequenced DNA: TGTGCCAGCTCACCAATCTCAGGGACCTATGGCTACACCTTC. Where the CDR3 stops, the reference TRBV18 and TRBJ1-2 genes take over; the full variable domain is NAGVMQNPRHLVRRRGQEARLRCSPMKGHSHVYWYRQLPEEGLKFMVYLQKENIIDESGMPKERFSAEFPKEGPSILRIQQVVRGDSAAYFCASSPISGTYGYTFGSGTRLTVV.